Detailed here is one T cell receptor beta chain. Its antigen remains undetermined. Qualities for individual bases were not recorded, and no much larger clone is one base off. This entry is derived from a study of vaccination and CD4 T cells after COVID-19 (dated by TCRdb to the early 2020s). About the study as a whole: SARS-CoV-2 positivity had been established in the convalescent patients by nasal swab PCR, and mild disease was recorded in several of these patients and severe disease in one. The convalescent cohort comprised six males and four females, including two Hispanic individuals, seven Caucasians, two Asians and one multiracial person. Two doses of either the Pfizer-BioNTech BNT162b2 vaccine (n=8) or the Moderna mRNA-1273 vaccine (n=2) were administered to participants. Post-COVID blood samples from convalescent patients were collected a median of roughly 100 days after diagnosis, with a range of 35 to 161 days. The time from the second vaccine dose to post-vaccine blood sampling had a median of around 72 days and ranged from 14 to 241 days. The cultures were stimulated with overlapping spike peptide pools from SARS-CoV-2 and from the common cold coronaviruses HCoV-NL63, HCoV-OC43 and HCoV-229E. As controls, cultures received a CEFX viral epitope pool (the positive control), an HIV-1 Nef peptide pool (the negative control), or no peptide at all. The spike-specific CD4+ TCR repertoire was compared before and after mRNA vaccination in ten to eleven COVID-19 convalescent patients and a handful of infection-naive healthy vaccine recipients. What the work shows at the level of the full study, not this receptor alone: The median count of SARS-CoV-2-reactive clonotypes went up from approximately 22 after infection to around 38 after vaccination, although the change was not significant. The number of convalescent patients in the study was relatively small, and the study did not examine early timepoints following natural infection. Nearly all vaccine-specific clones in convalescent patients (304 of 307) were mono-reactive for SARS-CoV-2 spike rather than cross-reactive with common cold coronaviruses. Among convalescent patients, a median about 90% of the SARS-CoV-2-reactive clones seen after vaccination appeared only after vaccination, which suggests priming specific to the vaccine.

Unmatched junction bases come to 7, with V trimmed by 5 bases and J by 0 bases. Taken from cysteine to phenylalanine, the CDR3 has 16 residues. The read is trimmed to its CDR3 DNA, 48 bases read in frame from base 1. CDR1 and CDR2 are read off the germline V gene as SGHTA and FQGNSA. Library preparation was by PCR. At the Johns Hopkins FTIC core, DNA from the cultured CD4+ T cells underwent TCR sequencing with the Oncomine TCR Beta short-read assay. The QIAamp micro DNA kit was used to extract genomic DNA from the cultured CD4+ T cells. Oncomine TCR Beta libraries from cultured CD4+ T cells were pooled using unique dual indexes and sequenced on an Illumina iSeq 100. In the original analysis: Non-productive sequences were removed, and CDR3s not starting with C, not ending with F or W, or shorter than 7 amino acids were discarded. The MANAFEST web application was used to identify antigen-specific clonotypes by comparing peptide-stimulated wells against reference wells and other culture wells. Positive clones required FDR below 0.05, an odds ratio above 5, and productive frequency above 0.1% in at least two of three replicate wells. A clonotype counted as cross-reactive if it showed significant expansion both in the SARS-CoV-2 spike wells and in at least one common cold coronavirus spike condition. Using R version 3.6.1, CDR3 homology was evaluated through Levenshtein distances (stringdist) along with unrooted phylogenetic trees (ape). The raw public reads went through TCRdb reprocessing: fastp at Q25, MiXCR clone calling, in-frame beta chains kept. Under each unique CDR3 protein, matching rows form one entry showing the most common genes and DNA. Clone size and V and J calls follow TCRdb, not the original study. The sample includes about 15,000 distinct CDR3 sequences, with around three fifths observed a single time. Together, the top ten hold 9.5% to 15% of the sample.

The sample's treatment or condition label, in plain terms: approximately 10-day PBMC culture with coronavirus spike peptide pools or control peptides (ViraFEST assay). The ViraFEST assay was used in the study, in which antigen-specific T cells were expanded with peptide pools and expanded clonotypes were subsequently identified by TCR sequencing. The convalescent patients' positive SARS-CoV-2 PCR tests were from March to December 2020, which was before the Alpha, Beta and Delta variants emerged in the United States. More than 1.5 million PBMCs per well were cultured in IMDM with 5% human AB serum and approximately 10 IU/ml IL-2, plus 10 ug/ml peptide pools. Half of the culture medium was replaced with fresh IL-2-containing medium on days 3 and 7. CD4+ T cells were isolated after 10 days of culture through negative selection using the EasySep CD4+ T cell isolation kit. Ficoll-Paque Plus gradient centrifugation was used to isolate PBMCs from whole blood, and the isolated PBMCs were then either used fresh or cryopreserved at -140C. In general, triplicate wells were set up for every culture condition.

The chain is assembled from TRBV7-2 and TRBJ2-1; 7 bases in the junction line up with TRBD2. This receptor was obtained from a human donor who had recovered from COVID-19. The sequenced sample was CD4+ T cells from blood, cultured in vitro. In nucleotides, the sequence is TGTGCCAGCAGCCCCCTAGCGGTGAGCTCCTACAATGAGCAGTTCTTC. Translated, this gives CASSPLAVSSYNEQFF.